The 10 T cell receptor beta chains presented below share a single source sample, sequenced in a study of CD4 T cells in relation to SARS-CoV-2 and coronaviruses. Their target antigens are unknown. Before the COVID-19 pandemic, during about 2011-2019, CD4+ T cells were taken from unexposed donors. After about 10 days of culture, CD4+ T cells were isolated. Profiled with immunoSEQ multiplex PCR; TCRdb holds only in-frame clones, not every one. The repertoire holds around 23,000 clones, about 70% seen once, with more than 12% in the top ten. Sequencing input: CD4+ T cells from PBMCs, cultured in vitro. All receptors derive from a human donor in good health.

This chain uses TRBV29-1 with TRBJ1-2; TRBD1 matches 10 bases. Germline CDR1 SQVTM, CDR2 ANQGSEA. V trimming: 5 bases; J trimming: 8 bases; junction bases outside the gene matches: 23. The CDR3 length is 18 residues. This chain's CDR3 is CSVHRDLGQGGAPEGYTF. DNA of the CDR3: TGCAGCGTTCACCGCGACCTTGGACAGGGGGGAGCCCCAGAAGGCTACACCTTC. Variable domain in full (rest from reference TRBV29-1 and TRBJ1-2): SAVISQKPSRDICQRGTSLTIQCQVDSQVTMMFWYRQQPGQSLTLIATANQGSEATYESGFVIDKFPISRPNLTFSTLTVSNMSPEDSSIYLCSVHRDLGQGGAPEGYTFGSGTRLTVV.

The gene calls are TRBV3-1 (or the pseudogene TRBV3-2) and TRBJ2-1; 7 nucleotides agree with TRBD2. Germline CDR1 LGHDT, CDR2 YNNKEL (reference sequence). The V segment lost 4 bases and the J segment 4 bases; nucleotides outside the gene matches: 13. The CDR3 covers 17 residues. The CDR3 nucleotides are TGTGCCAGCAGCCCCCCTACCGGGGGAGGGCTGTACAATGAGCAGTTCTTC. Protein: CASSPPTGGGLYNEQFF.

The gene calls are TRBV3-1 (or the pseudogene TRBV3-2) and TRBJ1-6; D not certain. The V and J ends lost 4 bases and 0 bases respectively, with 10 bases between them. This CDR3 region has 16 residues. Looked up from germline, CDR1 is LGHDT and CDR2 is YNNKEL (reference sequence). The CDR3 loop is CASSPPVRSYNSPLHF. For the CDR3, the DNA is TGTGCCAGCAGCCCCCCCGTCCGCTCCTATAATTCACCCCTCCACTTT.

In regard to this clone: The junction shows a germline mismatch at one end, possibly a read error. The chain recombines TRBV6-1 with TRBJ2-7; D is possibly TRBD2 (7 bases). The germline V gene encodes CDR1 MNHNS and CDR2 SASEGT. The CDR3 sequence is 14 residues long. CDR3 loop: CASREGGGTYEQYF. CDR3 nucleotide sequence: TGTGCCAGCAGGGAAGGGGGGGGGACCTACGAGCAGTACTTC.

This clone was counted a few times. The CDR3 spells CASSPTSGNTGELFF. The CDR3 DNA is TGTGCCAGCTCACCGACTAGCGGTAACACCGGGGAGCTGTTTTTT. The rearrangement uses TRBV18 and TRBJ2-2; 9 nucleotides agree with TRBD2. This CDR3 has 15 amino acids. Germline CDR1 KGHSH, CDR2 LQKENI. J was trimmed by 2 bases and V by 3 bases; bases with no gene match: 1. Full variable domain (remainder filled in from reference TRBV18 and TRBJ2-2): NAGVMQNPRHLVRRRGQEARLRCSPMKGHSHVYWYRQLPEEGLKFMVYLQKENIIDESGMPKERFSAEFPKEGPSILRIQQVVRGDSAAYFCASSPTSGNTGELFFGEGSRLTVL.

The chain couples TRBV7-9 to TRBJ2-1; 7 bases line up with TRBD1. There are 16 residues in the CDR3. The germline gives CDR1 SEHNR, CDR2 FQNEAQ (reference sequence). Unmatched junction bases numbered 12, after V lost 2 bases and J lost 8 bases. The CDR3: CASSLMRSRGPYEQFF. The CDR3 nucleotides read TGTGCCAGCAGCTTAATGAGGTCGAGGGGGCCCTATGAGCAGTTCTTC.

CDR3 protein: CASSLGAGRGSSYEQYF. CDR3 in DNA: TGTGCCAGCAGCTTAGGGGCAGGACGGGGGAGCTCCTACGAGCAGTACTTC. The chain employs TRBV11-2 and TRBJ2-7; possible D gene TRBD2, 6 bases. Between the trimmed V and J ends, which lost 1 base and 0 bases, there was a span of 16 bases. This CDR3 contains 17 residues. CDR1 and CDR2 (germline): SGHAT, FQNNGV.

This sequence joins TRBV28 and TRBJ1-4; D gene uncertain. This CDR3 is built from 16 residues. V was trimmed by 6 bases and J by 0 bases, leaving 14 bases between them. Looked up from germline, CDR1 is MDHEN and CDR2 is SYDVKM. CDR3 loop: CASSPGRRATNEKLFF. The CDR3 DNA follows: TGTGCCAGCAGCCCGGGGAGGCGGGCAACTAATGAAAAACTGTTTTTT.

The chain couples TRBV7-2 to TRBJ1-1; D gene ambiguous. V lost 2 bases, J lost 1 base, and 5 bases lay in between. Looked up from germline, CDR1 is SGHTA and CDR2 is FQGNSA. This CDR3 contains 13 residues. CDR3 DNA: TGTGCCAGCAGCTTATCAGCGAACACTGAAGCTTTCTTT. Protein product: CASSLSANTEAFF.

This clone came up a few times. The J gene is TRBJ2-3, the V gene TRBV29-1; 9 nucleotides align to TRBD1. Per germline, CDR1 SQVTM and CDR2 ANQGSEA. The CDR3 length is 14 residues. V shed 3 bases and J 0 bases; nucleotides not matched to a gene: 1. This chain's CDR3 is CSVEGTGSTDTQYF. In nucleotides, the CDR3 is TGCAGCGTTGAGGGGACAGGGAGCACAGATACGCAGTATTTT.